This TCR beta chain was observed in a study of T cell responses to AZD1222 COVID-19 vaccine. Study-wide results and caveats: Increases in Spike-specific TCR breadth and depth were seen after two AZD1222 doses.

As for this clone: As yet, its antigen is unknown.

Between the trimmed V and J ends, which lost 1 base and 6 bases, there was a span of 13 bases. Per the germline V gene, CDR1 is SGHTA and CDR2 is FQGNSA. The CDR3 is 15 residues long. The protocol was immunoSEQ multiplex PCR, while the TCRdb copy is restricted to in-frame clones and leaves out a portion. The sample has roughly 130,000 clones, around 94% seen once. The sequencing used peripheral blood, collected on day 0 of AZD1222 vaccination. The sequence derives from an adult in good health. The chain recombines TRBV7-2 with TRBJ1-5; D gene unclear. The DNA of the CDR3 is TGTGCCAGCAGCTTAGTTGCGGGATTGGGTCAGCCCCAGCATTTT. Translating it yields CASSLVAGLGQPQHF.